The 5 T cell receptor beta chains in this list originate from one sample, sequenced in a study of cytomegalovirus exposure and HLA in healthy donors. The PCR was carried out with 60 Vbeta primers and 13 Jbeta primers. TCRdb keeps only in-frame clones here, not all; method: immunoSEQ multiplex PCR. The sample records some 140,000 clones, about three quarters being singletons. Material for sequencing was PBMCs. The receptors derive from a woman in her forties in good health and CMV-seronegative.

This rearrangement joins TRBV9 to TRBJ1-3, with D perhaps TRBD1 (6 bases). Trimming cost V 2 bases and J 0 bases, with 15 bases left between them. CDR3 length equals 17 residues. The germline CDR1 and CDR2 sequences are SGDLS and YYNGEE. CDR3 protein: CASSVKGVNPSGNTIYF. The CDR3 bases are TGTGCCAGCAGCGTCAAGGGGGTGAACCCCTCTGGAAACACCATATATTTT.

This clone showed up just once. The chain joins TRBV4-2 to TRBJ2-1, with TRBD2 matching 8 bases. Germline CDR1 LGHNA, CDR2 YNFKEQ. The CDR3 is made up of 16 amino acids. Trimming at V came to 1 base and at J to 4 bases, leaving 6 bases not matched to a gene. CDR3 sequence (DNA): TGTGCCAGCAGCCAAGCTCCAGCGGGGGCGTACAATGAGCAGTTCTTC. It specifies CASSQAPAGAYNEQFF.

This sequence joins TRBV9 and TRBJ2-2; no clear D gene. V shed 4 bases and J shed 0 bases, with 10 bases lying between them. Germline loops: CDR1 SGDLS, CDR2 YYNGEE. The CDR3 sequence is 15 residues long. CDR3 region: CASSSSAANTGELFF. The DNA of the CDR3 is TGTGCCAGCAGCTCCAGTGCGGCGAACACCGGGGAGCTGTTTTTT.

This rearrangement joins TRBV5-1 to TRBJ1-2; D unresolved. CDR1 is SGHRS and CDR2 is YFSETQ in the germline V gene. The V end lost 1 base, the J end lost 0 bases, and 7 bases lay between the germline ends. The CDR3 extends over 14 amino acids. This CDR3 reads CASSLTPANYGYTF. CDR3 nucleotides: TGCGCCAGCAGCTTGACGCCAGCTAACTATGGCTACACCTTC.

The chain couples TRBV15 to TRBJ2-7; the D gene is possibly TRBD2 (5 bases). The length of the CDR3 is 13 residues. Deletions cut 4 bases from V and 5 bases from J, with 12 bases between. Per germline, CDR1 LNHNV and CDR2 YYDKDF (reference sequence). For the CDR3, the DNA is TGTGCCACCAGCACGATTAGAGGGAACGAGCAGTACTTC. Translation: CATSTIRGNEQYF. The variable domain in full, completed from reference TRBV15 and TRBJ2-7, reads DAMVIQNPRYQVTQFGKPVTLSCSQTLNHNVMYWYQQKSSQAPKLLFHYYDKDFNNEADTPDNFQSRRPNTSFCFLDIRSPGLGDTAMYLCATSTIRGNEQYFGPGTRLTVT.